Each of the 14 T cell receptor beta chains below was sequenced from the same sample in a study of blood T cell repertoires in COVID-19. Only in-frame clones appear in the TCRdb table, and some are missing; sequencing was by immunoSEQ multiplex PCR. In the table there are 200,000 to 250,000 clones, 80% to 95% of which are singletons. Sequenced sample: peripheral blood. All receptors come from a man aged 60 to 75 with COVID-19, enrolled during active disease.

This chain connects TRBV18 to TRBJ1-3, with D possibly being TRBD1 (5 bases). V was cut by 2 bases and J by 2 bases, with 10 bases left in between. The CDR3 length is 15 residues. Per germline, CDR1 KGHSH and CDR2 LQKENI. The CDR3 spells CASSPAGAAGNTIYF. The CDR3 DNA sequence: TGTGCCAGCTCACCAGCTGGGGCGGCTGGAAACACCATATATTTT.

This chain links TRBV15 with TRBJ2-3, with 10 bases aligning to TRBD1. The CDR3 loop spans 17 amino acids. Trimming cost V 5 bases and J 3 bases; bases outside gene matches: 11. Germline V gene lookup returns CDR1 LNHNV and CDR2 YYDKDF (reference sequence). CDR3 sequence (DNA): TGTGCCACCAGCGGGGTCCCGGGACAGGGGCGTACAGATACGCAGTATTTT. It translates to CATSGVPGQGRTDTQYF.

This chain uses TRBV7-3 with TRBJ2-1, with D maybe TRBD2 (6 bases). V lost 6 bases to trimming and J lost 9 bases, with 12 bases between them. This CDR3 comprises 12 residues. Germline lookup yields CDR1 SGHTA and CDR2 FQGTGA. The CDR3 here is CASRLAGSEQFF. The DNA for the CDR3 is TGTGCCAGCAGACTAGCAGGGTCTGAGCAGTTCTTC.

This clone was counted a single time. The chain uses TRBV6-5 and TRBJ2-2, with D perhaps matching TRBD2 (6 bases). V shed 6 bases and J shed 8 bases, with 16 bases lying between them. Germline CDR1 MNHEY, CDR2 SVGAGI. The CDR3 totals 14 residues. The CDR3 nucleotides are TGTGCCAGCAGGCCCGCGGGGCGGCTTGGGGAGCTGTTTTTT. Translating gives CASRPAGRLGELFF.

The genes are TRBV19 and TRBJ1-5, with 7 bases that match TRBD1. V was clipped by 1 base and J by 11 bases; unmatched bases: 17. CDR1 LNHDA and CDR2 SQIVND come from the germline V gene (reference sequence). This CDR3 is built from 17 residues. CDR3 amino acids: CASSIGGIIFAQGAQHF. The CDR3 DNA follows: TGTGCCAGTAGTATAGGGGGGATCATTTTTGCCCAGGGGGCCCAGCATTTT.

This chain uses TRBV19 with TRBJ2-7, with 9 nucleotides matching TRBD1. The CDR3 is 13 residues long. Germline V CDR1 and CDR2: LNHDA, SQIVND (reference sequence). Unmatched junction bases numbered 2, after V lost 7 bases and J lost 1 base. CDR3 residues: CASKGTGSYEQYF. The CDR3 nucleotides read TGTGCCAGTAAGGGGACAGGGTCCTACGAGCAGTACTTC.

The chain combines TRBV28 with TRBJ2-7, with 10 bases lining up with TRBD1. In germline, CDR1 is MDHEN, CDR2 SYDVKM. The CDR3 spans 18 residues. Losses at the gene ends were 7 bases for V and 7 bases for J; bases not matched to a gene: 22. The DNA for the CDR3 is TGTGCCAGCAAGTCCCCGGGACAGGGGTTTCTACGGGATGCGGAGCAGTACTTC. Its translation: CASKSPGQGFLRDAEQYF.

CDR3 sequence (DNA): TGTGCCAGCCGAGAGGGATTAACTAATGAAAAACTGTTTTTT. Translating it yields CASREGLTNEKLFF. The rearrangement uses TRBV27 and TRBJ1-4; the D is unclear. Looked up from germline, CDR1 is MNHEY and CDR2 is SMNVEV (reference sequence). Between the trimmed V and J ends, which lost 8 bases and 1 base, there was a span of 11 bases. This CDR3 is 14 amino acids long.

CDR3 region: CASGLPGGRDTQYF. CDR3 sequence (DNA): TGTGCCAGCGGCCTGCCAGGGGGGCGGGATACGCAGTATTTT. V is TRBV9 and J is TRBJ2-3; maybe TRBD1 (7 bases). This CDR3 has 14 residues. V lost 7 bases to trimming and J lost 6 bases, with 18 bases between them. Germline values: CDR1 SGDLS, CDR2 YYNGEE. Filled out from reference TRBV9 and TRBJ2-3, the complete variable domain reads DSGVTQTPKHLITATGQRVTLRCSPRSGDLSVYWYQQSLDQGLQFLIQYYNGEERAKGNILERFSAQQFPDLHSELNLSSLELGDSALYFCASGLPGGRDTQYFGPGTRLTVL.

This chain links TRBV19 with TRBJ1-1; D is unresolved. The CDR3 runs 14 residues. Germline V gene lookup returns CDR1 LNHDA and CDR2 SQIVND (reference sequence). The V end lost 1 base, the J end lost 0 bases, and 6 bases lay between the germline ends. Written as DNA, the CDR3 is TGTGCCAGTAGTATAGGTCGGTTGAACACTGAAGCTTTCTTT. It specifies CASSIGRLNTEAFF.

This chain links TRBV7-2 with TRBJ2-7; 15 bases line up with TRBD2. This CDR3 has 17 amino acids. V shed 5 bases and J 3 bases; nucleotides not matched to a gene: 8. Germline lookup yields CDR1 SGHTA and CDR2 FQGNSA. The CDR3 bases are TGTGCCAGCAGCCTCCGGACTAGCGGGAGGGACCACTACGAGCAGTACTTC. Amino acid sequence: CASSLRTSGRDHYEQYF.

The chain has TRBV9 and TRBJ1-6; 7 nucleotides agree with TRBD1. The CDR3 runs 14 residues. V dropped 3 bases and J dropped 10; count of bases not matched to a gene: 7. The germline V gene encodes CDR1 SGDLS and CDR2 YYNGEE. The DNA for the CDR3 is TGTGCCAGCAGCGATAGACAGGGCGGGTCACCCCTCCACTTT. Its translation: CASSDRQGGSPLHF.

The V call is TRBV4-2, the J call TRBJ2-7; 16 bases match TRBD2. Trimming cost V 3 bases and J 2 bases; bases outside gene matches: 4. Germline V gene lookup returns CDR1 LGHNA and CDR2 YNFKEQ. This CDR3 region has 17 residues. CDR3 in DNA: TGTGCCAGCAGCCAGGGACTAGCGGGAGGGTCGGCCTACGAGCAGTACTTC. Amino acid sequence: CASSQGLAGGSAYEQYF.

This clone was seen only once. The V call is TRBV4-1, the J call TRBJ2-2; TRBD1 is a possible D gene (6 bases). V was shortened by 3 bases and J by 2 bases, with 13 bases between the two germline ends. The length of the CDR3 is 16 residues. Germline V lookup: CDR1 MGHRA, CDR2 YSYEKL. CDR3 protein: CASSHIGTFNTGELFF. DNA for the CDR3: TGCGCCAGCAGCCATATTGGGACATTTAACACCGGGGAGCTGTTTTTT.